This note documents a single TCR beta chain sequence. The antigen it recognizes is unknown. Per-base qualities were not stored, and no clone one base away is much larger. The cysteine opens and the phenylalanine closes a CDR3 of 15 amino acids. The only DNA kept is the CDR3, 45 bases in frame from the first base. Trimming accounts for 0 bases at V and 6 bases at J, while the number of junction bases matched to no gene is 4. CDR1 and CDR2 are drawn from the germline V gene: SGHVS, FQNEAQ. This entry comes from a study of blood T cells in healthy people across ages (dated by TCRdb to about 2015). The study in broad terms: In model experiments, roughly one uniquely barcoded TCR beta cDNA molecule per two T cells was captured by template switching. Age-related changes in TCR beta repertoire diversity were measured in the study by deep sequencing normalized with unique cDNA molecular identifiers. The study analyzed two additional independent replicas of 1 million unique cDNA reads from the same blood draw for two donors, one aged 18 to 29 and one aged 80 or older. Donors of different ages were randomly distributed across sequencing lanes to avoid experimental bias. The donors were split into four age groups: young (average about 16 years), middle-aged (roughly 39), aged (roughly 68) and long-lived (over 80).

Results the study describes overall, beyond this receptor: Since profiling was done on bulk unsorted PBMCs, naive and antigen-experienced compartments could not be conclusively compared. A strong correlation was found between observed TCR beta diversity and the percentage of naive T cells measured by flow cytometry. Compared with the aged group, more naive CD4+ T cells, fewer expanded clones and increased TCR diversity were shown by the long-lived group, suggesting age selection. The CMV infection status of donors was not known, potentially confounding age-related changes in expanded clonotypes. Total diversity estimates from one million sequenced T cells were considered lower bounds and underestimates. As age increased, observed TCR beta diversity per million T cells dropped in a roughly linear way, and a significant reduction was already evident by age approximately 40.

Systemically healthy Caucasian individuals from Russia, 35 to 50 in total and aged 6 to 90 years, were included as donors. Approximately 10 milliliters of peripheral blood were collected from each donor into EDTA-treated Vacutainer tubes. PBMCs were isolated by Ficoll-Paque density-gradient centrifugation, with at least 7 million obtained per sample. Trizol reagent was used to extract total RNA from PBMCs, with at least 5.5 micrograms per sample. For every donor, an aliquot of PBMCs went through flow cytometry to measure the percentages of naive CD45RAhigh/CD27high T cells. Libraries came from 5' RACE. A second roughly 7 to 12 cycle PCR used a sample-barcoded 5' primer and a J-beta primer mix. Each TCR beta cDNA molecule received a unique molecular identifier from a template-switch 5' adaptor carrying 12 random nucleotides. At least 2.5 million CDR3-containing paired-end reads were obtained from each sample. The Mint cDNA synthesis kit, primed by a TRBC-specific oligonucleotide, was used to synthesize first-strand cDNA from all RNA. After uracil-DNA glycosylase treatment, a first 18-cycle PCR used universal primers M1SS and BC2_uni_R on all cDNA. From the authors' description of their analysis: For normalization, 1 million high-quality reads, each with a distinct molecular identifier, were randomly selected from each sample. Instead of being binned into consensus sequences, reads with shared molecular identifiers were discarded. MiTCR, run with a Q25 quality threshold and the strictest error-elimination algorithm, handled CDR3 identification, clonotype clustering and error correction. A nonparametric unseen species model with Euler transformation was used to estimate lower-bound total TCR beta diversity. The public reads were reanalyzed by TCRdb: fastp trimming at Q25, MiXCR alignment, in-frame beta chains only. Entries that share a CDR3 protein sequence are merged under the most common genes and DNA. What appears here as the V and J calls and clone size reflects TCRdb's work, not the paper's. The sample yields some 1,800,000 distinct CDR3 sequences; about two fifths were counted once. Of the sample, around 23% is held by the ten largest clones.

The source is a human donor in good health. Input material: blood. The chain is made from TRBV7-8 and TRBJ1-2; 10 bases in the junction line up with TRBD1. The nucleotide sequence reads TGTGCCAGCAGCTTAGCGGGACAGGGGTTGGATGGCTACACCTTC. It is translated as CASSLAGQGLDGYTF.